This TCR beta chain was captured by sequencing in a study of cytomegalovirus exposure and HLA in healthy donors. About the study: An earlier analysis found 120 million or so unique TCR beta sequences from 150 million to 200 million T cells. Study-level results: Cytomegalovirus-associated TCR beta chains were listed, numbering over 150. The majority of CMV-associated TCR beta chains were reported as apparently HLA-restricted in a later analysis. Owing to their indistinguishability, certain V segments, notably TRBV6-2 and TRBV6-3, were excluded.

Concerning this clone: As yet, its antigen is unknown.

PCR used 60 Vbeta primers and 13 Jbeta primers. Measured with immunoSEQ multiplex PCR; TCRdb has only the in-frame clones, and not every one. The table lists about 150,000 clones, approximately 82% of them singletons. The germline V gene encodes CDR1 LNHDA and CDR2 SQIVND (reference sequence). The V end was cut by 6 bases, the J end by 6 bases, with 9 bases between. The CDR3 is 13 amino acids. The chain carries TRBV19 and TRBJ1-6, with D possibly being TRBD1 (6 bases). This TCR was sampled from a woman aged 45-60 years in good health and CMV-seropositive. The sample was PBMCs. The CDR3 DNA follows: TGTGCCAGTAGGGACAGAATTAATTCACCCCTCCACTTT. This codes for CASRDRINSPLHF.